This passage covers 27 T cell receptor beta chains from one sample sequenced in a study of type 1 regulatory T cells. Each CDR3 protein gets one entry after TCRdb re-called the reads with MiXCR. This sample has just over 14,000 distinct CDR3 sequences, with around 13% found just once. Antigen specificity for these receptors is unknown. The source material was cultured T cells, either the whole culture or a sorted T cell fraction (not recorded which). The receptors stem from a human donor in good health.

This clonotype was found a few times. The V gene is TRBV12-3 or TRBV12-4, the J gene TRBJ2-1; 7 bases agree with TRBD1. This CDR3 spans 13 amino acids. The J segment lost 10 bases and the V segment lost 5 bases, leaving 8 bases of the junction unmatched. The CDR3, as DNA: TGTGCCAGCAGTCGGACAGGACTCAACGAGCAGTTCTTC. This translates into CASSRTGLNEQFF.

This clonotype was counted ten times or more. The chain couples TRBV2 to TRBJ2-5; 9 bases agree with TRBD1. The CDR3 is 14 amino acids. Trimming took 8 bases from V and 2 from J; bases not matched to a gene: 6. Germline V gene data show CDR1 as SNHLY and CDR2 as FYNNEI. The CDR3 sequence is CASPGDRGQETQYF. Here the CDR3 DNA reads TGTGCCAGCCCCGGAGACAGGGGGCAAGAGACCCAGTACTTC.

This clonotype was detected only once. This rearrangement joins TRBV3-1 to TRBJ2-1; no firm D call. CDR1 and CDR2 from the germline V gene are LGHDT and YNNKEL (reference sequence). The ends were cut back, 1 base at V and 10 bases at J, with 8 bases in the middle. CDR3 length: 12 residues. CDR3 region: CASSQGRQEQFF. In DNA, the CDR3 is TGTGCCAGCAGCCAAGGGCGGCAGGAGCAGTTCTTC.

This clonotype appeared a few times. The chain combines TRBV5-6 with TRBJ2-5, with a tentative D call TRBD2 (5 bases). V was pared by 2 bases and J by 4 bases, with 12 bases between. The CDR3 is made up of 14 amino acids. Germline values: CDR1 SGHDT, CDR2 YYEEEE. This CDR3 reads CASSFPGVAETQYF. CDR3 sequence (DNA): TGTGCCAGCAGCTTCCCCGGGGTTGCAGAGACCCAGTACTTC.

Concerning this clonotype itself: A read error is possible here, since a much larger clone lies one base away. The J gene is TRBJ1-1, the V gene TRBV18, with D possibly TRBD1 on 5 matching bases. The CDR3 runs 13 residues. The germline V gene encodes CDR1 KGHSH and CDR2 LQKENI. The CDR3 loop reads CASPPAGYTEAFF. CDR3 in DNA: TGTGCCAGCCCACCAGCAGGGTACACTGAAGCTTTCTTT.

This clonotype was found many times. The V gene is TRBV5-1, the J gene TRBJ1-6; the match to TRBD1 covers 7 bases. The trim removed 1 base at V and 5 bases at J, leaving 0 bases unmatched. This CDR3 comprises 14 residues. The germline V gene has CDR1 SGHRS and CDR2 YFSETQ. The CDR3 DNA is TGCGCCAGCAGCTTGACAGGGGATAATTCACCCCTCCACTTT. Its protein is CASSLTGDNSPLHF.

This clonotype counts as large (0.1 to 1%). This chain connects TRBV24-1 to TRBJ2-5; D perhaps matches TRBD2 (5 bases). Trimming stripped 3 bases from V and 5 bases from J, with 9 bases between. Germline assignment: CDR1 KGHDR and CDR2 SFDVKD. The CDR3 sequence is 13 residues long. The CDR3 reads CATSDDGGETQYF. CDR3 DNA sequence: TGTGCCACCAGTGATGACGGAGGCGAGACCCAGTACTTC.

The CDR3 region is CASSPDTNTGELFF. The CDR3 DNA follows: TGTGCCAGCAGCCCCGACACCAACACCGGGGAGCTGTTTTTT. The chain has TRBV7-9 and TRBJ2-2; D gene unclear. Germline values: CDR1 SEHNR, CDR2 FQNEAQ (reference sequence). This CDR3 has 14 residues. Trimming left V 5 bases short and J 2 bases short, with 9 bases between.

This clonotype appeared many times. The chain joins TRBV4-3 to TRBJ1-2; weak D call: TRBD1 (5 bases). This CDR3 is 17 amino acids long. The V end was cut by 1 base, the J end by 4 bases, with 19 bases between. Germline CDR1 LGHNA, CDR2 YSLEER. In DNA, the CDR3 is TGCGCCAGCAGCCAAGTGACAGCCCTTGTTAGCTCCTATGGCTACACCTTC. Amino acids: CASSQVTALVSSYGYTF.

This chain joins TRBV19 and TRBJ1-5; 7 nucleotides match TRBD1. The CDR3 has 14 residues. Losses at the gene ends were 5 bases for V and 3 bases for J; bases not matched to a gene: 4. Per germline, CDR1 LNHDA and CDR2 SQIVND (reference sequence). Here the CDR3 DNA reads TGTGCCAGTAGTCGCGACAGGGACAATCAGCCCCAGCATTTT. Residues: CASSRDRDNQPQHF.

The rearrangement uses TRBV20-1 and TRBJ2-7; perhaps TRBD1 as D (5 bases). Germline-derived CDR1 and CDR2 are DFQATT and SNEGSKA (reference sequence). CDR3 length: 16 residues. V was shortened by 3 bases and J by 1 base, with 19 bases between the two germline ends. The CDR3 DNA sequence: TGCAGTGCTAGTATCCAGGGCATTAGGGGTTCCTACGAGCAGTACTTC. It encodes CSASIQGIRGSYEQYF.

In this sample, this clonotype is medium-sized. The chain links TRBV5-6 to TRBJ1-1; D possibly corresponds to TRBD1 (6 bases). The CDR3 length is 17 residues. Germline CDR1 SGHDT, CDR2 YYEEEE. Deletions cut 4 bases from V and 0 bases from J, with 19 bases between. The CDR3 region is CASSLSGRTGMNTEAFF. In DNA, the CDR3 is TGTGCCAGCAGCCTATCCGGTCGTACAGGGATGAACACTGAAGCTTTCTTT.

The V and J genes are TRBV29-1 and TRBJ1-4, with D possibly being TRBD1 (5 bases). Germline assignment: CDR1 SQVTM and CDR2 ANQGSEA. V lost 6 bases, J lost 0 bases, and 8 bases lay in between. The CDR3 runs 13 residues. CDR3 sequence: CSVGRATNEKLFF. Here the CDR3 DNA reads TGCAGCGTGGGGCGGGCAACTAATGAAAAACTGTTTTTT. The full variable domain, in which reference TRBV29-1 and TRBJ1-4 provide the parts outside the CDR3, is SAVISQKPSRDICQRGTSLTIQCQVDSQVTMMFWYRQQPGQSLTLIATANQGSEATYESGFVIDKFPISRPNLTFSTLTVSNMSPEDSSIYLCSVGRATNEKLFFGSGTQLSVL.

This clonotype was seen ten or more times. CDR3 protein: CASSSRTYLQREISYEQYF. In nucleotides, the CDR3 is TGTGCCAGCAGCTCACGAACGTACCTTCAGCGGGAGATCTCCTACGAGCAGTACTTC. The rearrangement links TRBV11-2 to TRBJ2-7; 8 positions match TRBD2. CDR3 length equals 19 residues. Germline-derived CDR1 and CDR2 are SGHAT and FQNNGV. Trimming at V came to 4 bases and at J to 0 bases, leaving 17 bases not matched to a gene.

This clonotype was seen a few times. V is TRBV30 and J is TRBJ1-1; tentatively, D is TRBD1 (5 bases). CDR1 and CDR2 (germline): GTSNPN, SVGIG (reference sequence). V lost 2 bases, J lost 0 bases, and 13 bases lay in between. The CDR3 totals 15 residues. The CDR3 protein is CAWSPPGRLNTEAFF. The CDR3 bases are TGTGCCTGGAGTCCCCCGGGACGGTTGAACACTGAAGCTTTCTTT.

This clonotype was detected a few times. V usage is TRBV19 and J usage is TRBJ2-5; D may match TRBD1 or TRBD2 (5 bases each). Germline V gene lookup returns CDR1 LNHDA and CDR2 SQIVND (reference sequence). V was trimmed by 8 bases and J by 1 base, leaving 14 bases between them. The CDR3 has 14 amino acids. The CDR3 spells CASSGTLLQETQYF. For the CDR3, the DNA is TGTGCCAGTTCGGGGACCCTCCTCCAAGAGACCCAGTACTTC. Complete variable domain (other parts from reference TRBV19 and TRBJ2-5): DGGITQSPKYLFRKEGQNVTLSCEQNLNHDAMYWYRQDPGQGLRLIYYSQIVNDFQKGDIAEGYSVSREKKESFPLTVTSAQKNPTAFYLCASSGTLLQETQYFGPGTRLLVL.

This clonotype has a handful of counts. The chain couples TRBV28 to TRBJ2-3; D may be TRBD2 (6 bases). V was pared by 6 bases and J by 5 bases, with 18 bases between. The CDR3 spans 15 residues. Germline V lookup: CDR1 MDHEN, CDR2 SYDVKM. The CDR3 here is CASSWASLGGDTQYF. Here the CDR3 DNA reads TGTGCCAGCAGCTGGGCGAGCTTGGGGGGAGATACGCAGTATTTT.

This clonotype was recorded a few times. This chain links TRBV12-3 or TRBV12-4 with TRBJ1-5; 7 positions match TRBD1. The CDR3 consists of 13 residues. The J segment lost 6 bases and the V segment lost 5 bases, leaving 4 bases of the junction unmatched. CDR3 nucleotides: TGTGCCAGCAGTCGGGACAGCTCTCAGCCCCAGCATTTT. This translates into CASSRDSSQPQHF.

The chain links TRBV7-6 to TRBJ2-2, with 9 bases lining up with TRBD2. The germline CDR1 and CDR2 sequences are SGHVS and FNYEAQ. The CDR3 is made up of 16 amino acids. Unmatched junction bases numbered 17, after V lost 5 bases and J lost 13 bases. CDR3 region: CASSLNLAGNTGGLFF. CDR3 nucleotides: TGTGCCAGCAGCCTAAACCTAGCGGGAAACACCGGAGGGCTGTTTTTT.

Details on this clonotype: This may come from a read error, since a much larger clone is one base off. J is TRBJ2-5 and V is TRBV7-2, with D hard to call. CDR3 length: 11 residues. Looked up from germline, CDR1 is SGHTA and CDR2 is FQGNSA. CDR3 nucleotide sequence: TGTGCCAACAGCCCACCTAAAGAGCAGTACTTC. Its translation is CANSPPKEQYF.

This clonotype was observed a few times. This chain joins TRBV5-1 and TRBJ1-1, with D perhaps matching TRBD1 (5 bases). Germline V CDR1 and CDR2: SGHRS, YFSETQ. This CDR3 is 14 amino acids long. Trimming shortened V by 0 bases and J by 5 bases, and 11 bases separated the two germline ends. The CDR3 sequence is CASSLAGHGTEAFF. The CDR3 DNA reads as TGCGCCAGCAGCTTGGCGGGGCATGGAACTGAAGCTTTCTTT.

This clonotype showed up many times. The V gene is TRBV7-9, the J gene TRBJ1-6, with 7 bases aligning to TRBD1. The CDR3 is 15 residues long. V trimming: 5 bases; J trimming: 7 bases; junction bases outside the gene matches: 8. Germline CDR1 is SEHNR and CDR2 is FQNEAQ (reference sequence). CDR3 region: CASSLGQALNSPLHF. The CDR3 DNA follows: TGTGCCAGCAGCCTAGGACAGGCTCTCAATTCACCCCTCCACTTT.

This clonotype was counted ten times or more. The rearrangement uses TRBV5-1 and TRBJ2-3, with D perhaps TRBD2 (6 bases). The germline V gene has CDR1 SGHRS and CDR2 YFSETQ. CDR3 length equals 15 residues. V gave up 4 bases and J gave up 0 bases, with 12 bases separating them. CDR3 amino acids: CASSPGGGSTDTQYF. DNA for the CDR3: TGCGCCAGCAGCCCCGGGGGTGGCAGCACAGATACGCAGTATTTT.

This clonotype was observed at least ten times. The chain couples TRBV30 to TRBJ2-1, with a weak D call TRBD2 (5 bases). With 0 bases removed from V and 8 bases from J, the gap between germline ends came to 14 bases. The CDR3 runs 14 residues. Germline CDR1 reads GTSNPN; CDR2 reads SVGIG (reference sequence). The CDR3 sequence: CAWSVGGSGHEQFF. The CDR3 DNA reads as TGTGCCTGGAGTGTAGGTGGGAGTGGGCATGAGCAGTTCTTC.

This chain connects TRBV7-3 to TRBJ2-6; no firm D call. The CDR3 extends over 15 amino acids. The V gene lost 2 bases and the J gene lost 0 bases, with 5 bases spanning the gap. Germline CDR1 and CDR2: SGHTA and FQGTGA. CDR3: CASSLRSSGANVLTF. CDR3 sequence (DNA): TGTGCCAGCAGCTTACGGAGCTCTGGGGCCAACGTCCTGACTTTC.

This clonotype appeared many times. This rearrangement joins TRBV2 to TRBJ2-3; 9 nucleotides line up with TRBD2. Germline V lookup: CDR1 SNHLY, CDR2 FYNNEI. The junction had 3 bases not matched to a gene; V was cut back by 4 bases and J by 1 base. This CDR3 is built from 15 residues. The CDR3 DNA reads as TGTGCCAGCAGTGGTTTAGCGGGGGGCACAGATACGCAGTATTTT. It encodes CASSGLAGGTDTQYF. Filled out from reference TRBV2 and TRBJ2-3, the complete variable domain reads EPEVTQTPSHQVTQMGQEVILRCVPISNHLYFYWYRQILGQKVEFLVSFYNNEISEKSEIFDDQFSVERPDGSNFTLKIRSTKLEDSAMYFCASSGLAGGTDTQYFGPGTRLTVL.

The chain has TRBV28 and TRBJ1-6, with unresolved D. The germline gives CDR1 MDHEN, CDR2 SYDVKM. The CDR3 is 14 residues long. The V end was cut by 7 bases, the J end by 6 bases, with 13 bases between. CDR3 amino acids: CASKEWQFNSPLHF. CDR3 DNA sequence: TGTGCCAGCAAAGAATGGCAGTTTAATTCACCCCTCCACTTT.